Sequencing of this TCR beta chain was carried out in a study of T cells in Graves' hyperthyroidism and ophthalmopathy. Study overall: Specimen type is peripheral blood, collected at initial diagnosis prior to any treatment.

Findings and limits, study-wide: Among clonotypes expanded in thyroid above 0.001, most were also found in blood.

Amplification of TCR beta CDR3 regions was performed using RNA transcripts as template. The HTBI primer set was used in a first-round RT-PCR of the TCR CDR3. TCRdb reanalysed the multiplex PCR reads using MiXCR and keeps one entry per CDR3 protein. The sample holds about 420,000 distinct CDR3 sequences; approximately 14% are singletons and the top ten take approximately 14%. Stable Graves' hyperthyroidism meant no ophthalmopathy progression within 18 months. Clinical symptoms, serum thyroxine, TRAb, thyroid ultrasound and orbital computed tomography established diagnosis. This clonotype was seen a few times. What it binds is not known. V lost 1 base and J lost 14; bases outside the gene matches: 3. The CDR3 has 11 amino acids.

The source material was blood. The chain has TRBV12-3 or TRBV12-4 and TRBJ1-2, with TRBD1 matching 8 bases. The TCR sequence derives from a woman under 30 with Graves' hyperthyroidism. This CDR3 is CASSLGQGSTF. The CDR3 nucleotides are TGTGCCAGCAGTTTAGGACAGGGGTCGACCTTC.